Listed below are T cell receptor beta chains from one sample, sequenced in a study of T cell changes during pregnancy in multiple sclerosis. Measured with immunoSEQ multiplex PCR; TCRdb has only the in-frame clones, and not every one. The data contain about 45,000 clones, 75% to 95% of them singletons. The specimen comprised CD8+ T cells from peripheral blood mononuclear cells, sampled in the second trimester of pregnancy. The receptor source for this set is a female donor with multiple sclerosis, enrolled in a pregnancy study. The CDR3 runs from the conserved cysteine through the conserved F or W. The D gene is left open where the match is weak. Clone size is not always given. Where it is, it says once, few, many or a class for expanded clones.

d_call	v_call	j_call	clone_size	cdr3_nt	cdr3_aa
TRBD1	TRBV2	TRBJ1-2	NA	TGTGCCAGCAGTGAATTAGGACAGGACAACTATGGCTACACCTTC	CASSELGQDNYGYTF
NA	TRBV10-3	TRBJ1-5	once	TGTGCCATCAGTGAGTGGGGAGGAAGTCAGCCCCAGCATTTT	CAISEWGGSQPQHF
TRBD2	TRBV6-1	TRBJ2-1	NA	TGTGCCAGCAGACTAGCGGGGGGGTCCTACAATGAGCAGTTCTTC	CASRLAGGSYNEQFF
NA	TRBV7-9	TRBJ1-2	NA	TGTGCCAGCAGCTCCAACAGGGCCTATGGCTACACCTTC	CASSSNRAYGYTF
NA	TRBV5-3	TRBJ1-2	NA	TGTGCCAGAAGCCCCGCTAGGCGGAACTATGGCTACACCTTC	CARSPARRNYGYTF
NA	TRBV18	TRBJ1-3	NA	TGTGCCAGCTCACCACCCGGAGACCTATATTTT	CASSPPGDLYF
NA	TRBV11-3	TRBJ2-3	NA	TGTGCCAGCAGCTCTCTAGGGGCGGATGATACGCAGTATTTT	CASSSLGADDTQYF
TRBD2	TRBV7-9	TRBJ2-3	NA	TGTGCCAGCAGCCGGACTAGCGGGGGCCTCAATACGCAGTATTTT	CASSRTSGGLNTQYF
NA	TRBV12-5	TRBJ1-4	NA	TGTGCTATGCCTCCTAAGGGGCATGAAAAACTGTTTTTT	CAMPPKGHEKLFF
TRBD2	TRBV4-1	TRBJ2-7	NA	TGCGCCAGCAGCCAAGTCCTAGCGGGGTCCTACGAGCAGTACTTC	CASSQVLAGSYEQYF
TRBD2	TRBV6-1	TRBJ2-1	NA	TGTGCCAGCAGTGAATGGGGACTAGCGGACAATGAGCAGTTCTTC	CASSEWGLADNEQFF
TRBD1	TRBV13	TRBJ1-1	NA	TGTGCCAGCAGCTCACTTCACTGGCGTAACAGGGGTATCCCTGAGGAAGCTTTCTTT	CASSSLHWRNRGIPEEAFF
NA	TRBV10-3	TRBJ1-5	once	TGTGCCATCAGTGATCCGGGGAGGACCGGCAATCAGCCCCAGCATTTT	CAISDPGRTGNQPQHF
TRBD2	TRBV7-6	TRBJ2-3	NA	TGTGCCAGCAGCGACGGGGGGGGCACAGATACGCAGTATTTT	CASSDGGGTDTQYF
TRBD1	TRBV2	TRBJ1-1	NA	TGTGCCAGCAGTCGGGACAGGGGGAGGGTTGAAGCTTTCTTT	CASSRDRGRVEAFF
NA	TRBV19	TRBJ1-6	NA	TGTGCCTCCGGGGCGGGGGTCGGCACAGGTTCACCCCTCCACTTT	CASGAGVGTGSPLHF
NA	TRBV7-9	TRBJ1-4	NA	TGTGCCAGCAGCTTAAATAGGGGAACAACTAATGAAAAACTGTTTTTT	CASSLNRGTTNEKLFF
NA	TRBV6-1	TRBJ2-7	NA	TGTGCCAGCAGTGATTCTGCCTACGAGCAGTACTTC	CASSDSAYEQYF
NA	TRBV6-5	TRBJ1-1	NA	TGTGCCAGCAGTTACTCTAGTTTCAACACTGAAGCTTTCTTT	CASSYSSFNTEAFF
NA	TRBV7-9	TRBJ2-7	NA	TGTGCCAGCATCGCCGGGACAAACTACGAGCAGTACTTC	CASIAGTNYEQYF
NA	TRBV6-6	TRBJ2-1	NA	TGTGCCAGCAGTTTGCCCCTAAACAATGAGCAGTTCTTC	CASSLPLNNEQFF
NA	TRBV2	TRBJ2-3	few	TGTGCCAGCAGTGAAGGCGGAGTCCTTATCACAGATACGCAGTATTTT	CASSEGGVLITDTQYF
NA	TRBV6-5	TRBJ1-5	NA	TGTGCCAGCAGTTACTCGGGGCCCAATCAGCCCCAGCATTTT	CASSYSGPNQPQHF
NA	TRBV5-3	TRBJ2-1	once	TGTGCCAGAAGCTTAACTTTGGCGGGGAGGAATGAGCAGTTCTTC	CARSLTLAGRNEQFF
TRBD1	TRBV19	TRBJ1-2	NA	TGTGCCAGTACCCGGACAGGCTATGGCTACACCTTC	CASTRTGYGYTF
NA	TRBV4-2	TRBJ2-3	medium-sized	TGTGCCAGCAGCCAAGATCAGGCTAGCGGCACAGATACGCAGTATTTT	CASSQDQASGTDTQYF
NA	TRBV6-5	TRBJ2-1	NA	TGTGCCAGCAGTTACTCAGACAGCTACAATGAGCAGTTCTTC	CASSYSDSYNEQFF
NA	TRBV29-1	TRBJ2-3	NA	TGCAGCGTTGTATGGGGGGGCCTTGATACGCAGTATTTT	CSVVWGGLDTQYF
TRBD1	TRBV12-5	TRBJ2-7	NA	TGTGCTAGTGGTAGGGGGCAAGCCTACGAGCAGTACTTC	CASGRGQAYEQYF
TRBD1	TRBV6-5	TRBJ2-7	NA	TGTGCCAGCAGCCTTGGACAGGGGGCCTCCTACGAGCAGTACTTC	CASSLGQGASYEQYF
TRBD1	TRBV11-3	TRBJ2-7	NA	TGTGCCAGCAGCACAAAGGGACAGGGGATCTACGAGCAGTACTTC	CASSTKGQGIYEQYF
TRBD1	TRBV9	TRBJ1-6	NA	TGTGCCAGCAGCGGACCCCAGGGGGCCCATAATTCACCCCTCCACTTT	CASSGPQGAHNSPLHF
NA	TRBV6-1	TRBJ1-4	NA	TGTGCCAGCAGTGAAAGAGTGGGAAGCGGGAATGAAAAACTGTTTTTT	CASSERVGSGNEKLFF
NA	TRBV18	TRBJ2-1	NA	TGTGCCAGCTCTCTTGCGGAGGTTTTGGGCAATGAGCAGTTCTTC	CASSLAEVLGNEQFF
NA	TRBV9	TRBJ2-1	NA	TGTGCCAGCACCAAAAAGGGGGGGACCTACAATGAGCAGTTCTTC	CASTKKGGTYNEQFF
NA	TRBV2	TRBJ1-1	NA	TGTGCCAGCAGTTCCACCGGGGGGAACACTGAAGCTTTCTTT	CASSSTGGNTEAFF
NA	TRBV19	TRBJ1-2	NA	TGTGCCAGTAGTCCAGGACAGAGCTTATTGGGTGGCTACACCTTC	CASSPGQSLLGGYTF
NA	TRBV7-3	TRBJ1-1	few	TGTGCCAGCGGCCCTGGTACAGCTTTCTTT	CASGPGTAFF
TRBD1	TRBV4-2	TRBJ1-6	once	TGTGCCAGCAGCCAAGAACAGGGGTTGAATTCACCCCTCCACTTT	CASSQEQGLNSPLHF
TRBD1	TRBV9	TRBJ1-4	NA	TGTGCCAGCAGCGGACAGGGTCAAGCAACTAATGAAAAACTGTTTTTT	CASSGQGQATNEKLFF
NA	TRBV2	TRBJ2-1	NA	TGTGCCAGCAGTGACGATGAGCAGTTCTTC	CASSDDEQFF
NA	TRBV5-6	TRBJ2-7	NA	TGTGCCAGCAGCTTGGGGGGGCCCCGGGAGCAGTACTTC	CASSLGGPREQYF
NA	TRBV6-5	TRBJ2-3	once	TGTGCCAGCAGTTCCGGCACAGATACGCAGTATTTT	CASSSGTDTQYF
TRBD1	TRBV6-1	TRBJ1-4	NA	TGTGCCAGCAGCCTGGGACAGTATGAAAAACTGTTTTTT	CASSLGQYEKLFF
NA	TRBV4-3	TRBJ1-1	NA	TGCGCCAGCAGCCAAGATGGCGGCCCGAACACTGAAGCTTTCTTT	CASSQDGGPNTEAFF
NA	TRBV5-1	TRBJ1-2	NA	TGCGCCAGCAGCTTGGTCGGCGGAGGCACCCACTATGGCTACACCTTC	CASSLVGGGTHYGYTF
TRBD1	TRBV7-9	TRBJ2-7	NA	TGTGCCAGCAGCTACGACAGGGGGTCCCACGAGCAGTACTTC	CASSYDRGSHEQYF
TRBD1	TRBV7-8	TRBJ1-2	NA	TGTGCCAGCAGCTTACCCTCCGGGACAGGGGCTACTAACTATGGCTACACCTTC	CASSLPSGTGATNYGYTF
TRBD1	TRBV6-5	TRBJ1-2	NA	TGTGCCAGTTCGGACAGGGCTAACTATGGCTACACCTTC	CASSDRANYGYTF
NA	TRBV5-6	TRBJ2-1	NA	TGTGCCAGCAGCCCTGCCGGGGATGAGCAGTTCTTC	CASSPAGDEQFF
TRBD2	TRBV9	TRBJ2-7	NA	TGTGCCAGCAACCCTAGCGGGGGGGCCGGGTACGAGCAGTACTTC	CASNPSGGAGYEQYF